These 2 T cell receptor beta chains were all obtained from the same sample, sequenced in a study of blood T cell repertoires in COVID-19. Data came from immunoSEQ multiplex PCR; TCRdb stores just in-frame clones and leaves some out. Counted here are around 250,000 clones, more than 80% occurring once; the ten biggest clones make up around 2.2%. Material for sequencing was peripheral blood. These receptors originate from a young man who had recovered from COVID-19.

The chain joins TRBV6-5 to TRBJ2-7, with TRBD1 matching over 7 bases. Germline lookup yields CDR1 MNHEY and CDR2 SVGAGI. The CDR3 extends over 15 amino acids. J was trimmed by 1 base and V by 6 bases; bases with no gene match: 9. CDR3 nucleotides: TGTGCCAGCAGCCCCGGGACAGCGGCATCCTACGAGCAGTACTTC. This translates into CASSPGTAASYEQYF.

This clone was detected only once. CDR3 DNA: TGTGCCAGCAGCCACAGCTACAGCACAGATACGCAGTATTTT. This sequence encodes CASSHSYSTDTQYF. The V and J genes are TRBV7-6 and TRBJ2-3; D not certain. V lost 5 bases and J lost 0, with 9 bases in between. Looked up from germline, CDR1 is SGHVS and CDR2 is FNYEAQ. The CDR3 has 14 amino acids.